This T cell receptor (beta chain) appears in the sequencing data of a study of T cells after yellow fever vaccination. Whole-study results and caveats: Post-booster repertoires contained most primary-vaccination clones again (roughly 96% CD4, about 90% CD8). Researchers noted that a small share of clonotypes showed up in both CD4 and CD8 compartments. The secondary response was weaker but peaked faster, day 5 versus 15.

They built TCR cDNA with 5'RACE template switching, a step that put in a universal primer site and UMIs. Each CDR3 protein gets one entry after TCRdb re-called the 5' RACE reads with MiXCR. The repertoire holds around 230,000 distinct CDR3 sequences, around 6.7% seen once, with 1% to 1.2% in the top ten. The length of the CDR3 is 13 residues. CDR1 is SGHNT, CDR2 YYREEE, per germline (reference sequence). With 4 bases removed from V and 5 bases from J, the gap between germline ends came to 12 bases. This clonotype was recorded at least ten times. Its antigen is not identified. Sample: CD4+ T cells sorted from PBMCs, taken on the day of the yellow fever booster vaccination. This sequence joins TRBV5-4 and TRBJ2-5, with a weak D call TRBD1 (6 bases). The clonotype was recovered from a man aged 25 to 40 who received the YFV17D yellow fever vaccine. CDR3 bases: TGTGCCAGCAGCCCGTCCCAGGGGGAGACCCAGTACTTC. Translated, it gives CASSPSQGETQYF.